One TCR beta chain is described in this entry. The CDR3 sequence is 15 residues long. The germline CDR1 and CDR2 sequences are SGHTA and FQGTGA. The J segment lost 5 bases and the V segment lost 2 bases, leaving 3 bases of the junction unmatched. Sequenced by immunoSEQ multiplex PCR; TCRdb stores in-frame clones only, minus some. The data hold approximately 30,000 clones, with over 75% observed a single time. These data come from a study of tissue T cells after allogeneic stem cell transplantation. Across the whole study: This research-autopsy study prospectively enrolled adult allogeneic hematopoietic cell transplant recipients with steroid-refractory graft-versus-host disease. Every graft-versus-host disease patient had gastrointestinal disease and got several lines of graft-versus-host disease therapy.

The rearrangement joins TRBV7-3 to TRBJ1-1; 12 bases match TRBD1. Sequences were derived from blood, sampled before transplantation. The TCR was taken from a woman aged 18-55 years who later had graft-versus-host disease after an allogeneic stem cell transplant. The CDR3 nucleotides are TGTGCCAGCAGCTTAGGGACAGGGGGCTTTACTGAAGCTTTCTTT. This sequence encodes CASSLGTGGFTEAFF.